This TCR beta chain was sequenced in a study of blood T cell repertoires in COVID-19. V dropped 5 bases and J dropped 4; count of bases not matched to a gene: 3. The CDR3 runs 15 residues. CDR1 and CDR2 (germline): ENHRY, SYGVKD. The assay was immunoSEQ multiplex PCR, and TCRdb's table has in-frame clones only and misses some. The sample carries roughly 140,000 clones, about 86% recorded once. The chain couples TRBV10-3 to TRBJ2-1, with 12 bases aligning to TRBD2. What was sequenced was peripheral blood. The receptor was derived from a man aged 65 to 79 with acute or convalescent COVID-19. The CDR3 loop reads CAISRLAGGYNEQFF. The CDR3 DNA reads TGTGCCATCAGTCGGCTAGCGGGAGGGTACAATGAGCAGTTCTTC.